Listed here are 14 T cell receptor beta chains from one sample, sequenced in a study of response to subunit inactivated influenza vaccine. TCRdb re-called the RT-PCR reads with MiXCR, one entry per CDR3 protein. The table has some 480,000 distinct CDR3 sequences, approximately 11% seen once; the top ten hold more than 10%. Sequenced material: PBMCs from blood, taken roughly 48 days after vaccination. The receptors here all came from a man between 45 and 60 years old who received an inactivated influenza vaccine.

The chain joins TRBV6-5 to TRBJ2-7; TRBD1 agrees at 8 bases. Germline V gives CDR1 MNHEY, CDR2 SVGAGI. The CDR3 runs 13 residues. With 4 bases clipped from V and 6 bases from J, the junction kept 5 bases outside the gene matches. CDR3 amino acids: CASSWQGAGEQYF. The CDR3 bases are TGTGCCAGCAGTTGGCAGGGGGCCGGCGAGCAGTACTTC.

This chain links TRBV4-1 with TRBJ2-7; no reliable D call. CDR1 is MGHRA and CDR2 is YSYEKL in the germline V gene. The CDR3 is 15 residues long. With 1 base removed from V and 3 bases from J, the gap between germline ends came to 13 bases. The CDR3 here is CASSQVGSTYYEQYF. The DNA of the CDR3 is TGCGCCAGCAGCCAAGTGGGTAGCACTTACTACGAGCAGTACTTC.

The chain uses TRBV11-2 and TRBJ2-1; D is uncertain. Trimming pared 0 bases from V and 7 bases from J, leaving 13 bases between. There are 15 residues in the CDR3. Germline V CDR1 and CDR2: SGHAT, FQNNGV. The DNA for the CDR3 is TGTGCCAGCAGCTTAGATTTTGGCGGCTTTAATGAGCAGTTCTTC. Translation: CASSLDFGGFNEQFF. The full variable domain, completed using reference TRBV11-2 and TRBJ2-1, is EAGVAQSPRYKIIEKRQSVAFWCNPISGHATLYWYQQILGQGPKLLIQFQNNGVVDDSQLPKDRFSAERLKGVDSTLKIQPAKLEDSAVYLCASSLDFGGFNEQFFGPGTRLTVL.

This clonotype appeared many times. The chain recombines TRBV4-3 with TRBJ2-7; D is possibly TRBD2 (6 bases). This CDR3 is built from 14 residues. Per the germline V gene, CDR1 is LGHNA and CDR2 is YSLEER. V was pared by 0 bases and J by 4 bases, with 10 bases between. Here the CDR3 DNA reads TGCGCCAGCAGCCAAGAGATTGGGGGGTACGAGCAGTACTTC. Protein product: CASSQEIGGYEQYF.

This clonotype was observed at least ten times. The J gene is TRBJ1-5, the V gene TRBV7-8, with 7 nucleotides matching TRBD1. With V trimmed by 2 bases and J by 7 bases, 5 bases remained unmatched. Germline lookup yields CDR1 SGHVS and CDR2 FQNEAQ. The CDR3 consists of 14 residues. This chain's CDR3 is CASSLMTGRQPQHF. DNA of the CDR3: TGTGCCAGCAGCTTAATGACAGGGCGCCAGCCCCAGCATTTT.

V and J are TRBV29-1 and TRBJ1-2, with D perhaps matching TRBD1 (6 bases). V was clipped by 7 bases and J by 4 bases, with 16 bases between them. Germline V gene data show CDR1 as SQVTM and CDR2 as ANQGSEA. The CDR3 loop spans 13 amino acids. The CDR3 nucleotides read TGCAGCGCCGGGACACAAGCGGGCTATGGCTACACCTTC. It encodes CSAGTQAGYGYTF.

V usage is TRBV3-1 and J usage is TRBJ2-7; no firm D call. The germline CDR1 and CDR2 sequences are LGHDT and YNNKEL (reference sequence). Trimming removed 2 bases at V and 0 bases at J, with 8 bases between. The CDR3 contains 14 residues. CDR3 DNA: TGTGCCAGCAGCCAAATTCTGAGCTCCTACGAGCAGTACTTC. Translation: CASSQILSSYEQYF.

The chain couples TRBV5-6 to TRBJ2-2; 8 bases map to TRBD2. Germline assignment: CDR1 SGHDT and CDR2 YYEEEE. The J segment lost 1 base and the V segment lost 4 bases, leaving 6 bases of the junction unmatched. This CDR3 is 16 amino acids long. The CDR3 protein is CASSQLLAGNTGELFF. CDR3 bases: TGTGCCAGCAGCCAGTTGCTAGCGGGGAACACCGGGGAGCTGTTTTTT.

The chain has TRBV28 and TRBJ2-2; D unresolved. CDR1 and CDR2 from the germline V gene are MDHEN and SYDVKM. The length of the CDR3 is 15 residues. Trimming cost V 10 bases and J 7 bases, with 22 bases left between them. The CDR3 DNA reads TGTGCCATCGGCCCCGGGCTCCTCTGCTGCGGGGAGCTGTTTTTT. Its protein product is CAIGPGLLCCGELFF.

This sequence joins TRBV4-2 and TRBJ2-3; D remains unclear. This CDR3 region has 17 residues. Germline lookup yields CDR1 LGHNA and CDR2 YNFKEQ. V shed 0 bases and J shed 0 bases, with 13 bases lying between them. DNA of the CDR3: TGTGCCAGCAGCCAAGAATCAGGCGGCATTAGCACAGATACGCAGTATTTT. It encodes CASSQESGGISTDTQYF.

This clonotype was counted ten times or more. V is TRBV10-1 and J is TRBJ2-2, with D hard to call. CDR3 size: 14 residues. The germline V gene has CDR1 WNHNN and CDR2 SYGVQD (reference sequence). V lost 0 bases, J lost 6 bases, and 8 bases lay in between. The CDR3 region is CASSESMAPGELFF. The CDR3 bases are TGCGCCAGCAGTGAGTCAATGGCACCCGGGGAGCTGTTTTTT.

This clonotype was found a few times. CDR3 bases: TGCAGAGTCAGCGGGGGCCACCTGAACACTGAAGCTTTCTTT. Protein product: CRVSGGHLNTEAFF. The chain carries TRBV20-1 and TRBJ1-1; TRBD1 is a possible D gene (6 bases). The CDR3 has 14 residues. Looked up from germline, CDR1 is DFQATT and CDR2 is SNEGSKA (reference sequence).

The V call is TRBV12-3 or TRBV12-4, the J call TRBJ2-1; a possible D gene is TRBD2 (6 bases). CDR3 length: 10 amino acids. Trimming pared 10 bases from V and 7 bases from J, leaving 8 bases between. The CDR3 sequence: CATAGNEQFF. DNA of the CDR3: TGTGCCACCGCGGGGAATGAGCAGTTCTTC.

This clonotype was counted between two and nine times. This chain uses TRBV5-6 with TRBJ2-6; 8 nucleotides align to TRBD1. Germline V gene data show CDR1 as SGHDT and CDR2 as YYEEEE. V lost 3 bases, J lost 0 bases, and 5 bases stayed unmatched. This CDR3 contains 17 residues. This CDR3 is CASSSRTGRSGANVLTF. In DNA form, the CDR3 reads TGTGCCAGCAGCTCCCGGACAGGGCGCTCTGGGGCCAACGTCCTGACTTTC.